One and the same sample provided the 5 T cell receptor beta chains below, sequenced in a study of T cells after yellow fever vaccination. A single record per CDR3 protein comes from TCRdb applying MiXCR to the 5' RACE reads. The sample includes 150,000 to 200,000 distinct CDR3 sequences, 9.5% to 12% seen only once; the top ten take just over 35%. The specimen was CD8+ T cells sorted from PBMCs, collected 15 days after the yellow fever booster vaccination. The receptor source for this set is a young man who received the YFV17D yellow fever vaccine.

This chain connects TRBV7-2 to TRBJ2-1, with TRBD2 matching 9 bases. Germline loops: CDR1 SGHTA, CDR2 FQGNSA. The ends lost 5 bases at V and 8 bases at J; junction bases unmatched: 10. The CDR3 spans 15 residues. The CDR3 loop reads CASSEGLAIVYEQFF. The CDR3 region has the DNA TGTGCCAGCAGCGAGGGACTAGCCATAGTCTATGAGCAGTTCTTC.

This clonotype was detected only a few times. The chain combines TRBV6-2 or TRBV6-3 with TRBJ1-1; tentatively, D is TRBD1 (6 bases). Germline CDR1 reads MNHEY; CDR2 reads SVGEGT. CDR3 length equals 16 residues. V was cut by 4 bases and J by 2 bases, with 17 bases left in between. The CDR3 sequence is CASSSNRALRNTEAFF. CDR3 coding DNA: TGTGCCAGCAGTTCCAACAGGGCCCTCAGAAACACTGAAGCTTTCTTT.

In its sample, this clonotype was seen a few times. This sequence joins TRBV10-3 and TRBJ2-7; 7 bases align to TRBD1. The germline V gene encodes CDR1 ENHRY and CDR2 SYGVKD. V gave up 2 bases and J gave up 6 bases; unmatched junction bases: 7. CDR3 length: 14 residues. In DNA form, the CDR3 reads TGTGCCATCAGTGAGACAGGGGACGCCTCCGAGCAGTACGTC. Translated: CAISETGDASEQYV.

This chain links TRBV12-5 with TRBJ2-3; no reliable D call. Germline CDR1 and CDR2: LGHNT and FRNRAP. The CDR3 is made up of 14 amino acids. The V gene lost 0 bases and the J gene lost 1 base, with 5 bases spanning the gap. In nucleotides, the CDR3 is TGTGCTAGTGGTTTGGTCCCCGGCACAGATACGCAGTATTTT. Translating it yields CASGLVPGTDTQYF.

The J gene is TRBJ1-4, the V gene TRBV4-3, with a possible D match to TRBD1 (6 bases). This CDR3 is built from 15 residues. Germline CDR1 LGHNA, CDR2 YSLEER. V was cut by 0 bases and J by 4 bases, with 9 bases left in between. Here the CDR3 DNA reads TGCGCCAGCAGCCAAGATGGACAGCTTAATGAAAAACTGTTTTTT. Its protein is CASSQDGQLNEKLFF.